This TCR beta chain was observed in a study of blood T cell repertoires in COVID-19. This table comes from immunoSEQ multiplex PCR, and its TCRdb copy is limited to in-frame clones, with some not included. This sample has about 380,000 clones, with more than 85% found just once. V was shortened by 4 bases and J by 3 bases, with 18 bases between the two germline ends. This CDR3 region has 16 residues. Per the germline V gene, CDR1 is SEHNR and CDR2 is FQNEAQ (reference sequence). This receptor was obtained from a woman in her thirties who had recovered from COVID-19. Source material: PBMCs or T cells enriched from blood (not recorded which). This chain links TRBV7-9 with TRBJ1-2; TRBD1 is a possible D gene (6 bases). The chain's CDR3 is CASSSPRGGNDYGYTF. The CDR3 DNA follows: TGTGCCAGCAGCTCCCCGAGGGGGGGGAATGACTATGGCTACACCTTC.